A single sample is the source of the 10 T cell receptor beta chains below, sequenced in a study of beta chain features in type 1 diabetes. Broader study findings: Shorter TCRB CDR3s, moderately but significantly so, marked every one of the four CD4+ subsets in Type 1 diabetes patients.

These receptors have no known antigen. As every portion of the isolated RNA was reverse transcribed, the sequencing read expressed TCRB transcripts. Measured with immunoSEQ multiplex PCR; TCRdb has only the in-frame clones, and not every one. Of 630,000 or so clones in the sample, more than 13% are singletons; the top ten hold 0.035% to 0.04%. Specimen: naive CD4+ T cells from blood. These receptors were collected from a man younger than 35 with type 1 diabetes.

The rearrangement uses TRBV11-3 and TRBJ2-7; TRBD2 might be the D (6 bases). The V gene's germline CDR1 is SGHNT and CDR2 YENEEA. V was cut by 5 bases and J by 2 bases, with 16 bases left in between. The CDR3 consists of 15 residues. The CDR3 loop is CASSNLRDSTYEQYF. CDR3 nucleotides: TGTGCCAGCAGCAATCTCCGGGACTCGACCTACGAGCAGTACTTC.

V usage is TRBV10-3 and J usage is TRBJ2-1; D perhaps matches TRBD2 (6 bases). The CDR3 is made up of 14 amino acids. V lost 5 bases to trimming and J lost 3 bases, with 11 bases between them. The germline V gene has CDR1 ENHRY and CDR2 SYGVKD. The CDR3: CAISPRDGYNEQFF. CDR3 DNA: TGTGCCATCAGTCCGCGGGACGGCTACAATGAGCAGTTCTTC.

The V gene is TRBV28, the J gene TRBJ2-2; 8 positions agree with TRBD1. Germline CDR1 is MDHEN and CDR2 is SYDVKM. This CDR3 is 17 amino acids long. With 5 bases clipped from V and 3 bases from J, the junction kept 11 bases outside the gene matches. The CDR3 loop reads CASSAPGAGGDTGELFF. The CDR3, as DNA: TGTGCCAGCAGTGCCCCCGGTGCAGGGGGCGACACCGGGGAGCTGTTTTTT.

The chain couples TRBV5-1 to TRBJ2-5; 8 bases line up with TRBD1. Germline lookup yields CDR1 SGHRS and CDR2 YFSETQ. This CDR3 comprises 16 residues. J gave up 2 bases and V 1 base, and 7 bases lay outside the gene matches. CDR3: CASSLLRDRSQETQYF. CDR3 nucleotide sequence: TGCGCCAGCAGCTTGCTCCGGGACAGGAGTCAAGAGACCCAGTACTTC.

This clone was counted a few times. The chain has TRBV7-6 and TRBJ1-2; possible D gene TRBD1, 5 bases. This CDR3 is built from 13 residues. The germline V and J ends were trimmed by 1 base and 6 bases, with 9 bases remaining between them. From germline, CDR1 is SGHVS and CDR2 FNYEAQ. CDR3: CASSLGGWDGYTF. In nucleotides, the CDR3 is TGTGCCAGCAGCTTAGGGGGCTGGGATGGCTACACCTTC. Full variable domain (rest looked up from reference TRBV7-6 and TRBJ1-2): GAGVSQSPRYKVTKRGQDVALRCDPISGHVSLYWYRQALGQGPEFLTYFNYEAQQDKSGLPNDRFSAERPEGSISTLTIQRTEQRDSAMYRCASSLGGWDGYTFGSGTRLTVV.

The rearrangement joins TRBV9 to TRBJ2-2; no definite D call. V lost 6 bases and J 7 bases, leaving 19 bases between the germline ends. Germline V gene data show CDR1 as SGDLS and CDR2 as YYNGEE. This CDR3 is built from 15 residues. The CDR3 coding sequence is TGTGCCAGCACCGCCCCCATGGGATCCGGCGGGGAGCTGTTTTTT. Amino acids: CASTAPMGSGGELFF.

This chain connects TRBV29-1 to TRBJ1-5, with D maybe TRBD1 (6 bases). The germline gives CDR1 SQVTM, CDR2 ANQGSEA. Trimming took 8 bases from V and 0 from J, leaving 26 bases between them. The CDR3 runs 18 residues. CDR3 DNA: TGCAGCCACCGGGGGGCAGAGGGAAGGGAGTTTAGCAATCAGCCCCAGCATTTT. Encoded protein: CSHRGAEGREFSNQPQHF.

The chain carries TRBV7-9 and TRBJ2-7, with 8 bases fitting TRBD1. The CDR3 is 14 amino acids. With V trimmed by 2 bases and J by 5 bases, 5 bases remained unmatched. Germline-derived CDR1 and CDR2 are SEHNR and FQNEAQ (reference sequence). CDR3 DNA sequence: TGTGCCAGCAGCTTACAACAGGGGGTGAACGAGCAGTACTTC. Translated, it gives CASSLQQGVNEQYF. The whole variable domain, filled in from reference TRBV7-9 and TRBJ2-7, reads DTGVSQNPRHKITKRGQNVTFRCDPISEHNRLYWYRQTLGQGPEFLTYFQNEAQLEKSRLLSDRFSAERPKGSFSTLEIQRTEQGDSAMYLCASSLQQGVNEQYFGPGTRLTVT.

CDR3 sequence (DNA): TGTGCCAGCAGCCCCATCTTGTCCAACTCTGGAAACACCATATATTTT. This codes for CASSPILSNSGNTIYF. The V and J genes are TRBV7-9 and TRBJ1-3; D is unclear. Trimming left V 5 bases short and J 0 bases short, with 14 bases between. CDR1 and CDR2 from the germline V gene are SEHNR and FQNEAQ (reference sequence). The CDR3 has 16 amino acids.

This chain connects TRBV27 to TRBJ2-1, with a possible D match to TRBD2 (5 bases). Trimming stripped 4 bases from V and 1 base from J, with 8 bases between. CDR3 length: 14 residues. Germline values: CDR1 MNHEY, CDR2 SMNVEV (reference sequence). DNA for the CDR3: TGTGCCAGCAGTTGGGGAGAGTCCTACAATGAGCAGTTCTTC. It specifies CASSWGESYNEQFF.